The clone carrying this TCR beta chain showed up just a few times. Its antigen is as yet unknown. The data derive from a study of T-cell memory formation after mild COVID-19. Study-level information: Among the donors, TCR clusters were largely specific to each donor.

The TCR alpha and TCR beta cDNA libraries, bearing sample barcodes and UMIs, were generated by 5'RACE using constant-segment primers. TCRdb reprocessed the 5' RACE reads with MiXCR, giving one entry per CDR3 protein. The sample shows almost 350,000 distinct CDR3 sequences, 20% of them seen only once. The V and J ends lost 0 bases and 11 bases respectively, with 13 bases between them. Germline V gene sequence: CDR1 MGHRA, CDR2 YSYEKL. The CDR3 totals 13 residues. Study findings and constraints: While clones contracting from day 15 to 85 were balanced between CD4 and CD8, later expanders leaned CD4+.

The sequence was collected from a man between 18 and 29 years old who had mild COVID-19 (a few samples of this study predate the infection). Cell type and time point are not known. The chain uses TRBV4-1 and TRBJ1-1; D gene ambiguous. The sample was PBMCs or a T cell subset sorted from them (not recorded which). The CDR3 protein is CASSQDYVVRAFF. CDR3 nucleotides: TGCGCCAGCAGCCAAGATTACGTTGTTCGGGCTTTCTTT.